This TCR beta chain is drawn from a study of blood T cell repertoires in COVID-19. Study-wide background: Italy, Spain and the United States were the sources of the convalescent and acute COVID-19 samples. Nucleic acid was either cDNA or gDNA, and it came from T cells, B-cell-depleted T cells, or PBMCs.

The method was immunoSEQ multiplex PCR; TCRdb's version includes in-frame clones alone and lacks a portion of them. The sample holds over 60,000 clones, 85% to 90% seen once. Germline loops: CDR1 MDHEN, CDR2 SYDVKM. V gave up 3 bases and J gave up 0 bases, with 12 bases separating them. The CDR3 runs to 15 residues. Sequencing was performed on peripheral blood. This sequence originates from a man between 65 and 79 years old with active or convalescent COVID-19. This chain joins TRBV28 and TRBJ2-7, with D maybe TRBD1 (5 bases). CDR3 coding DNA: TGTGCCAGCAGTTTCCAGACAGCGAGCTCCTACGAGCAGTACTTC. Amino acids: CASSFQTASSYEQYF.